The source of this TCR beta chain is a study of breast tumors, draining lymph nodes, adjacent tissues. V lost 3 bases, J lost 0 bases, and 5 bases stayed unmatched. The germline V gene encodes CDR1 LGHNA and CDR2 YNFKEQ. This CDR3 is built from 17 residues. Each CDR3 protein is one row after TCRdb ran MiXCR on the multiplex PCR reads. Altogether about 63,000 distinct CDR3 sequences are present, around three fifths being singletons, with the ten largest covering roughly 19%. The chain employs TRBV4-2 and TRBJ2-3; TRBD2 matches 11 bases. This TCR was sampled from a female donor with breast cancer. Some clones in this sample may be carry-over from other donors' samples. Sequencing input: breast tumor tissue. The CDR3, as DNA: TGTGCCAGCAGCCATATGGGACTAGCGGCAAGCACAGATACGCAGTATTTT. Amino acids: CASSHMGLAASTDTQYF.